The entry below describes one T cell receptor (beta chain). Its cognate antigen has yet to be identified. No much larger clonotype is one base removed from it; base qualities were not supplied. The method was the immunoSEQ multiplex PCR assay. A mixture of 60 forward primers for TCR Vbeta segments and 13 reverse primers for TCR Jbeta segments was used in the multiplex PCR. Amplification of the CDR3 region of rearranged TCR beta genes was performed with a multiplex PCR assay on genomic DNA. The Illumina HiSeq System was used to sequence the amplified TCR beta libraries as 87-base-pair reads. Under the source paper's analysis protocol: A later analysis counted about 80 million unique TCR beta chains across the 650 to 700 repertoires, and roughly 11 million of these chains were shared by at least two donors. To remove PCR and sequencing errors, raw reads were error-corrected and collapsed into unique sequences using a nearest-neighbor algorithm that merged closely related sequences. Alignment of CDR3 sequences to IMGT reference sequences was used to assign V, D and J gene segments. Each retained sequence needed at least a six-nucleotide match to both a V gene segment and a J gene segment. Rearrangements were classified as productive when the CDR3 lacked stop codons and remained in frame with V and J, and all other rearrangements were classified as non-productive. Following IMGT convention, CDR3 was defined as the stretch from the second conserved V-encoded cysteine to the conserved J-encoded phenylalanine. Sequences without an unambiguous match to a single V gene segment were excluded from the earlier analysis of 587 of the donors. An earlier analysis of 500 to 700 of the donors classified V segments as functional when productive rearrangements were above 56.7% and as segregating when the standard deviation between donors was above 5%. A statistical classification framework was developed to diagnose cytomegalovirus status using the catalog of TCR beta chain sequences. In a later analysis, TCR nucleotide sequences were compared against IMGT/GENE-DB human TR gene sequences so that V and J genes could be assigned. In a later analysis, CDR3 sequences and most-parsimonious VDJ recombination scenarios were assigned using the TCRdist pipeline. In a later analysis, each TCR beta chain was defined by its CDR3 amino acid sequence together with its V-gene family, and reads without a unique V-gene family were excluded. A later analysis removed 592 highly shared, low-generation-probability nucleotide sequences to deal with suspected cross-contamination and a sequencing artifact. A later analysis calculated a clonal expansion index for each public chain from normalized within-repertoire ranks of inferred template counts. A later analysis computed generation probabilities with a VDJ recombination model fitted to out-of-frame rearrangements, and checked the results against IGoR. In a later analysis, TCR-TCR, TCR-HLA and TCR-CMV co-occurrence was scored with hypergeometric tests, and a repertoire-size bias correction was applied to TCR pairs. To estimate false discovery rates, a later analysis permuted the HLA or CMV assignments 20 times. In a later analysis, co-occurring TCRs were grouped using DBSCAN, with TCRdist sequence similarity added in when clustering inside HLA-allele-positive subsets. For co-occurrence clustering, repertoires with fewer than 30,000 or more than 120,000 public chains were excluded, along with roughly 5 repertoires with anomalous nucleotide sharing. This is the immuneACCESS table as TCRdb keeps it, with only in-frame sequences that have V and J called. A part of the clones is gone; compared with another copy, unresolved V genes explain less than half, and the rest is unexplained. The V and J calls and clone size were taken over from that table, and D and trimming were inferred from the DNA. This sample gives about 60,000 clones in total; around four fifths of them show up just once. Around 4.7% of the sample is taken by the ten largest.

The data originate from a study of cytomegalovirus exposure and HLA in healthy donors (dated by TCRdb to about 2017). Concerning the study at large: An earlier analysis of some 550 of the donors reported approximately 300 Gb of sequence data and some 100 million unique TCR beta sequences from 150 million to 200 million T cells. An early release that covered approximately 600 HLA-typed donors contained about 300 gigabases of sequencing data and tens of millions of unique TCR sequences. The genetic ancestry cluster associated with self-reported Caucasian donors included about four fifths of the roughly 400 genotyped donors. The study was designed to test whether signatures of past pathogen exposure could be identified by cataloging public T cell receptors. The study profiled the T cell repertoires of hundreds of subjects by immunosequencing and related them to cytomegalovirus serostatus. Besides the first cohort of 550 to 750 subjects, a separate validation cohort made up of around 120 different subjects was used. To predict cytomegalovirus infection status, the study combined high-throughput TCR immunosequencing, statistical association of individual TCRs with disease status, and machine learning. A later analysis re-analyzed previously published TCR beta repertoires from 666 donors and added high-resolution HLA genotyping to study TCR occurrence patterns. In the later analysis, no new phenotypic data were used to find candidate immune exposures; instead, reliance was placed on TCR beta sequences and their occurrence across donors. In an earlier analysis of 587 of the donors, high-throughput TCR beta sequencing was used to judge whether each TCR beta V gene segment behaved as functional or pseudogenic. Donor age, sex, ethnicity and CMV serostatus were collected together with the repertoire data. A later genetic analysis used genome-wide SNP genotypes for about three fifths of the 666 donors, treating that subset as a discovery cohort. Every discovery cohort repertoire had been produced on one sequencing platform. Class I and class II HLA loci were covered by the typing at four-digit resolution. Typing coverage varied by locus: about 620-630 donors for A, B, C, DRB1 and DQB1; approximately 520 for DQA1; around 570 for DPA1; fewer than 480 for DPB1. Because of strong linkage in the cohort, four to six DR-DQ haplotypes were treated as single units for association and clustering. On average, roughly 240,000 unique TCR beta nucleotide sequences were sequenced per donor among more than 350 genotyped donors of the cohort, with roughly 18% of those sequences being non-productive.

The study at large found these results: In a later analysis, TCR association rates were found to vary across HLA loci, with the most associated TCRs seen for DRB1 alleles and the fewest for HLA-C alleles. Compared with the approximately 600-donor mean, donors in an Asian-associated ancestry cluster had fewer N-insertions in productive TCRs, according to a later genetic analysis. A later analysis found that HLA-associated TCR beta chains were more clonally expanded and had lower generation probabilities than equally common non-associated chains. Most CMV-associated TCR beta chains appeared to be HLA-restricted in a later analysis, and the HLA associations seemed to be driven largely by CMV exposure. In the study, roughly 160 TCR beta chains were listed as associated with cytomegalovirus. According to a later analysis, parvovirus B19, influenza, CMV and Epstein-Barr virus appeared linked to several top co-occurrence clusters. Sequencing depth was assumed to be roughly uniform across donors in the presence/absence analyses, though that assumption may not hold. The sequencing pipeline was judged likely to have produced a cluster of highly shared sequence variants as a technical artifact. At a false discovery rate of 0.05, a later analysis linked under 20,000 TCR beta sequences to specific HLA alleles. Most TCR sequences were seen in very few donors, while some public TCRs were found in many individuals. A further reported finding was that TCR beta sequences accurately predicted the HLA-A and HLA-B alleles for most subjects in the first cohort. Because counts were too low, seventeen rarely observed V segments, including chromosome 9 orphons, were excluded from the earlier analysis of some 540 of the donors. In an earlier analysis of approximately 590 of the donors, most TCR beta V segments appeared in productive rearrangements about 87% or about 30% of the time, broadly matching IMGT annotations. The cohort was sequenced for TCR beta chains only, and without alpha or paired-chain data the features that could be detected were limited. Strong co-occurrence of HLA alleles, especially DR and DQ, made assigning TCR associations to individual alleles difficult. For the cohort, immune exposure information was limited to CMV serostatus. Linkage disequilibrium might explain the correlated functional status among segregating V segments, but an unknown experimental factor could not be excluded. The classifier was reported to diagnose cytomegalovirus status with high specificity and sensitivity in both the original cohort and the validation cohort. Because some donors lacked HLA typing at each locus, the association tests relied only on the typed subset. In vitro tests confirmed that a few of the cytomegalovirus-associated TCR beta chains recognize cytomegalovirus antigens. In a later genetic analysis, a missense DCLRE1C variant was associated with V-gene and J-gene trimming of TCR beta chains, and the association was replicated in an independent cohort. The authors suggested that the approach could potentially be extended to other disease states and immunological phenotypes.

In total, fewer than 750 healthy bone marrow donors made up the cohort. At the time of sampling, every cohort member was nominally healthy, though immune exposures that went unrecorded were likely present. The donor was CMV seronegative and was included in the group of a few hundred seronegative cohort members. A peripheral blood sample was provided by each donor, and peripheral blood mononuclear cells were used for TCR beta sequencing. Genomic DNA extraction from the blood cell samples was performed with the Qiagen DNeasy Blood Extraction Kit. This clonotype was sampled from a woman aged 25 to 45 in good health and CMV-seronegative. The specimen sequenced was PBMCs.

The bases read TGTGCCAGCAGTGAAGGGCCCTACGAGCAGTACTTC. It codes for CASSEGPYEQYF. The sequence links TRBV6-1 to TRBJ2-7, with the D gene not confidently named. The CDR3 spans 12 residues, from the cysteine through the phenylalanine. Kept here is only the CDR3 DNA, which spans 36 bases and is read in frame from base 1. The germline V gene provides CDR1 MNHNS and CDR2 SASEGT. Relative to germline, V is 1 base shorter and J is 2 bases shorter, with 3 bases between their ends.